This T cell receptor (beta chain) was identified during a study of blood T cell repertoires in COVID-19 (TCRdb year 2020). About the investigation overall: Samples from collaborators originated in the United States, Italy and Spain and spanned both the acute and convalescent phases of COVID-19. The material from the prospective study consisted of cDNA or gDNA derived from T cells, B-cell-depleted T cells, or PBMCs. The repertoires were released in a freely available public database intended as a resource for research on the immune response to SARS-CoV-2. Where available, HLA class I and class II types were obtained from metadata supplied by the sample provider rather than from assay-based typing. Nearly every sample came with metadata listing a de-identified subject ID, COVID-19 status, age in years and sex. Samples were obtained from the ongoing ImmuneRACE study (first 160 participants) and from roughly 1,300 subjects provided by 6 global collaborators. Subjects who had been exposed to COVID-19, were actively infected with it, or had recovered from it provided the deeply sampled blood TCRbeta repertoires that made up the dataset. The investigation overall reported the following: How much clinical and demographic metadata was included differed by source and by participant, and the metadata was provided uncurated.

Concerning this clone itself: Its antigen target is currently unknown. Base qualities are not at hand, and no much larger clone is one base apart.

TCRbeta CDR3 regions were amplified from genomic DNA using the immunoSEQ Assay, a bias-controlled multiplex PCR. The study's processing was this. The number of nucleated cells in each sample was estimated by amplification of reference gene primers within the assay. To quantify the absolute abundance of each unique TCRbeta CDR3 rearrangement, sequence reads were collapsed and filtered. Productive Simpson clonality was computed per sample as the square root of Simpson's diversity index over productive rearrangements. The clones in this table, taken by TCRdb from immuneACCESS, are in-frame only. Not every clone is retained; where verified, under half of the shortfall comes from an unresolved V gene, and the cause of the rest is unknown. V, J and clone size derive from that table, while D and trimming were established from the DNA sequence. The sample contains more than 350,000 clones, 88% of them found a single time. The top ten constitute 1.4% of the sample.

Participants in the prospective study were aged roughly 18 to 89 years, lived in some 24 United States geographic areas, and enrolled through a virtual design. To assign participants to cohorts, the prospective study relied on clinical history that participants themselves reported in a screening survey and a study questionnaire. A participant counted as exposed if, within 2 weeks of entering the study, that participant had been in contact with someone who had a PCR-confirmed or clinician-diagnosed COVID-19 case. In the prospective study, mobile phlebotomists collected whole blood, serum and a nasopharyngeal or oropharyngeal swab from each participant. Additional blood draws and questionnaires over an approximately 2-month period could optionally be provided by prospective study participants. Blood samples from the prospective study were shipped frozen or at room temperature prior to DNA extraction.

For this chain, trimming is 6 bases at the V end and 7 bases at the J end, and the number of junction bases without a gene match is 7. Based on the germline V gene, the CDR1 and CDR2 sequences are SGHRS and YFSETQ. Taken from cysteine to phenylalanine, the CDR3 has 13 residues. CDR3 DNA is the only sequence kept; it has 39 bases, read in frame from the first base. The V and J segments used are TRBV5-1 and TRBJ1-5; 7 of the junction bases match TRBD1. The TCR comes from a woman aged 18-30 years who had been exposed to COVID-19. Sequencing was performed on PBMCs or T cells enriched from blood (not recorded which). The DNA sequence is as follows: TGCGCCAGCAAACAGACAGGGTACCAGCCCCAGCATTTT. This gives the protein CASKQTGYQPQHF.